The text below deals with one T cell receptor beta chain. It has no known antigen specificity. No per-base quality is available; no much larger clone lies one base away. To sequence the TCRbeta CDR3 region, genomic DNA was isolated from the sorted cells. The immunoSEQ Assay was used for sequencing of TCRbeta CDR3 regions. The immuneACCESS repertoire file appears here via TCRdb, limited to in-frame rearrangements. These files lack a portion of the clones; in checked studies, under half of the deficit traces to unresolved V genes, and the cause of the others is not known. A total of about 100,000 clones appear in this sample, about 96% of them only once. Roughly 2.1% of the sample belongs to the ten largest clones. This sample stems from a study of OX40 agonist ivuxolimab in advanced cancers. Study-level background: The costimulatory receptor OX40 (CD134) was targeted by ivuxolimab, a fully human IgG2 agonistic monoclonal antibody. Intravenous ivuxolimab was administered to patients every 2 weeks at six dose levels: 0.01, 0.1, 0.3, 1.5, 3 and 10 mg/kg. Among the 52 dose-escalation patients, around 19 had hepatocellular carcinoma, roughly 15 melanoma, 9 renal cell carcinoma and 9 head and neck cancer. In the dose-escalation cohort, approximately 83% of patients were male, and the mean age was around 65 years with a range of roughly 23 to 79. Patients were allowed to have had prior anti-PD-1, anti-PD-L1 or anti-CTLA-4 therapy, and 40% of the dose-escalation patients had previously received checkpoint inhibitors. Partial responses were achieved by three dose-escalation patients, of whom one had hepatocellular carcinoma and two had cutaneous melanoma. Peripheral TCRbeta sequencing was intended to test whether TCR sequence diversity was altered and clonal T-cell expansion was caused by ivuxolimab. The paper reports the monotherapy dose-escalation portion (N of about 47 patients) of the phase I ivuxolimab trial. The investigation overall reported the following: In the 0.1-3.0 mg/kg groups, partial responders were among the patients with the lowest normalized peripheral clonal expansion, particularly in CD8+ T cells. The antigen specificity of the clonally expanded peripheral T cells was not determined. Low levels of normalized T-cell clonal expansion were also seen in some nonresponding patients. At doses of 0.1 to 3.0 mg/kg, clonal expansion of both CD4+ and CD8+ blood T cells was observed from baseline to week 6. After ivuxolimab, CD8+ T cells had more expanded clones than CD4+ T cells on average.

The CDR3 numbers 11 residues from cysteine through phenylalanine. The retained sequence is limited to the CDR3, 33 bases, with the frame set at the first base. CDR1 SGHNT and CDR2 YYREEE were looked up in the germline V gene (reference sequence). V is shortened by 2 bases, J by 10 bases, and the region joining them spans 7 bases. Patients with autoimmune disease history or receiving systemic immunosuppression were excluded from the trial. Peripheral blood for TCR sequencing was drawn from every dose cohort at baseline, at cycle 4 day 1 and at cycle 7 day 1. The samples were taken from a phase I, first-in-human, multicenter, open-label dose-escalation trial of ivuxolimab. Adults with locally advanced or metastatic melanoma, renal cell carcinoma, hepatocellular carcinoma or head and neck squamous cell carcinoma were enrolled in the trial. CD4+ and CD8+ T cells were sorted separately from peripheral blood before TCR sequencing.

This clonotype originated in an adult with an advanced solid tumor such as melanoma, head and neck, liver or kidney cancer. Source: CD4+ or CD8+ T cells sorted from blood, taken in a trial of the OX40 agonist ivuxolimab. Rearrangement joined TRBV5-4 to TRBJ2-1; the D gene cannot be named for sure. DNA sequence: TGTGCCAGCAGCTTTCAAAGGGAGCAGTTCTTC. This is translated as CASSFQREQFF.